The entry that follows covers one TCR beta chain sequence. The antigen remains unidentified. The repertoire was sequenced with immunoSEQ multiplex PCR; TCRdb's copy has only in-frame clones and lacks some. Of about 83,000 clones listed, nearly 90% were seen once; the top ten hold 0.72%. The data stem from a study of OX40 agonist ivuxolimab in advanced cancers. Study summary: Patients receiving dose escalation had hepatocellular carcinoma, melanoma, renal cell or head and neck cancer.

After removal of 2 bases from V and 7 bases from J, the junction contained 4 bases not matched to a gene. The CDR3 is made up of 13 amino acids. Germline CDR1 and CDR2: LGHNT and FRNRAP. General study points: Compared with CD4+, CD8+ T cells on average had more expanded clones.

The chain recombines TRBV12-5 with TRBJ2-7; 8 nucleotides line up with TRBD2. Specimen: CD4+ or CD8+ T cells sorted from blood, collected in a trial of the OX40 agonist ivuxolimab. This clonotype originated in an adult with an advanced solid tumor such as melanoma, head and neck, liver or kidney cancer. CDR3 in DNA: TGTGCTAGTGGTTTGCGTGCGGGGGGAGAGCAGTACTTC. Encoded protein: CASGLRAGGEQYF. Full variable domain (missing parts from reference TRBV12-5 and TRBJ2-7): DARVTQTPRHKVTEMGQEVTMRCQPILGHNTVFWYRQTMMQGLELLAYFRNRAPLDDSGMPKDRFSAEMPDATLATLKIQPSEPRDSAVYFCASGLRAGGEQYFGPGTRLTVT.